These 3 T cell receptor beta chains were sequenced from one sample in a study of metastatic and nonmetastatic thyroid tumors. The entire patient cohort was treatment-naive prior to thyroid surgery. TCRdb reprocessed the PCR reads using MiXCR. In the table there are fewer than 35,000 clones, 30% of which are singletons. The sequenced sample was blood. These receptors originate from a female donor with papillary thyroid cancer or a benign thyroid nodule (not recorded which). Some clones in this sample may be carry-over from other donors' samples.

By sample fraction, this clone is medium-sized. The CDR3 nucleotides are TGTGCCAGCAGCTCACGTCCCGTTAGCTCCTACGAGCAGTACTTC. Its translation: CASSSRPVSSYEQYF. J is TRBJ2-7 and V is TRBV11-3; no reliable D call. Trimming left V 4 bases short and J 0 bases short, with 13 bases between. The CDR3 length is 15 residues. Germline-derived CDR1 and CDR2 are SGHNT and YENEEA. Combining the CDR3 with reference TRBV11-3 and TRBJ2-7 gives the whole variable domain EAGVVQSPRYKIIEKKQPVAFWCNPISGHNTLYWYLQNLGQGPELLIRYENEEAVDDSQLPKDRFSAERLKGVDSTLKIQPAELGDSAVYLCASSSRPVSSYEQYFGPGTRLTVT.

The table lists this clone with many counts. The chain's CDR3 is CASSHDLRPEQFF. The CDR3, as DNA: TGTGCCAGCAGCCATGATCTTCGCCCCGAGCAGTTCTTC. The V gene is TRBV3-1, the J gene TRBJ2-1, with D hard to call. V was cut by 3 bases and J by 10 bases, with 13 bases left in between. Germline CDR1 reads LGHDT; CDR2 reads YNNKEL (reference sequence). The CDR3 contains 13 residues.

The rearrangement links TRBV5-1 to TRBJ2-3, with TRBD2 identical over 8 bases. Germline loops: CDR1 SGHRS, CDR2 YFSETQ. The CDR3 contains 14 residues. The ends lost 4 bases at V and 4 bases at J; junction bases unmatched: 5. CDR3 protein: CASSPRAGADTQYF. DNA for the CDR3: TGCGCCAGCAGCCCTCGAGCGGGAGCAGATACGCAGTATTTT. Supplemented by reference TRBV5-1 and TRBJ2-3, the full variable domain reads KAGVTQTPRYLIKTRGQQVTLSCSPISGHRSVSWYQQTPGQGLQFLFEYFSETQRNKGNFPGRFSGRQFSNSRSEMNVSTLELGDSALYLCASSPRAGADTQYFGPGTRLTVL.